This TCR beta chain was sequenced during a study of PD-L1 blockade in urothelial cancer. Some clones are missing from TCRdb's copy, which holds only in-frame ones; the method was immunoSEQ multiplex PCR. The repertoire has about 53,000 clones, around 88% of them found once; the top ten carry under 15%. V was trimmed by 6 bases and J by 5 bases, leaving 10 bases between them. Germline V CDR1 and CDR2: MNHNY, SVGAGI (reference sequence). The CDR3 spans 12 residues. Time point reported: pretreatment peripheral blood. This TCR came from a woman between 55 and 75 years old with urothelial cancer. This chain links TRBV6-6 with TRBJ2-5, with D unclear. Sequences were derived from PBMCs, sampled around atezolizumab (anti-PD-L1) treatment. The CDR3 region has the DNA TGTGCCAGCAGCCCCGTTTCGGAGACCCAGTACTTC. It is translated as CASSPVSETQYF.